A single sample is the source of the 23 T cell receptor beta chains below, sequenced in a study of breast tumors, draining lymph nodes, adjacent tissues. TCRdb used MiXCR to reprocess the multiplex PCR reads, holding one entry per CDR3 protein. The sample shows 200,000 to 250,000 distinct CDR3 sequences, approximately 36% of them seen only once. The lymph nodes were axillary draining lymph nodes from breast cancer patients. Input material: axillary lymph node tissue. These receptors were obtained from a female donor with breast cancer. Some clones in this sample may be carry-over from other donors' samples.

This clonotype occurred many times. The J gene is TRBJ2-2, the V gene TRBV7-6; D unresolved. Germline V gene data show CDR1 as SGHVS and CDR2 as FNYEAQ. V was cut by 1 base and J by 4 bases, with 10 bases left in between. This CDR3 has 15 amino acids. The CDR3 region has the DNA TGTGCCAGCAGCTTAGGCCTCTCGGGCACCGGGGAGCTGTTTTTT. Amino acids: CASSLGLSGTGELFF.

This clonotype was detected a few times. The J gene is TRBJ2-7, the V gene TRBV28, with 8 positions matching TRBD1. There are 12 residues in the CDR3. The J segment lost 12 bases and the V segment lost 0 bases, leaving 4 bases of the junction unmatched. Germline CDR1 and CDR2: MDHEN and SYDVKM. CDR3 sequence reads: CASSLWNRGSYF. In DNA form, the CDR3 reads TGTGCCAGCAGTTTATGGAACAGGGGGTCGTACTTC.

The chain combines TRBV25-1 with TRBJ1-5; D is ambiguous. V gave up 6 bases and J gave up 4 bases, with 4 bases separating them. CDR3 length equals 11 residues. CDR1 and CDR2 (germline): MGHDK, SYGVNS. CDR3 residues: CASSPNQPQHF. The CDR3 DNA follows: TGTGCCAGCAGCCCGAATCAGCCCCAGCATTTT.

Details on this clonotype: The CDR3 carries no conserved terminal phenylalanine or tryptophan, so it likely arises from a read error. It is unclear where the CDR3 begins or ends on the DNA, so no DNA is shown, and the CDR3 is as TCRdb lists it. The V and J genes are TRBV7-3 and TRBJ2-1; whether TRBD1, the table's D call, matches the DNA was not checked. The CDR3 numbers 14 amino acids, ends counted. Germline CDR1 and CDR2: SGHTA and FQGTGA. CDR3 sequence: CASGIAGARNEQTL.

Ten or more counts support this clonotype. At one of its ends the junction is not consistent with the germline gene, which may arise from a read error. The chain links TRBV6-1 to TRBJ2-1; the match to TRBD2 covers 7 bases. This CDR3 contains 14 residues. Germline CDR1 reads MNHNS; CDR2 reads SASEGT. Here the CDR3 reads CASRPGGSYNEQFF. The CDR3 bases are TGCGCCAGCAGGCCGGGGGGCTCCTACAATGAGCAGTTCTTC.

This clonotype appeared many times. This chain joins TRBV20-1 and TRBJ2-1; no definite D call. From germline, CDR1 is DFQATT and CDR2 SNEGSKA (reference sequence). This CDR3 region has 13 residues. V gave up 0 bases and J gave up 8 bases, with 11 bases separating them. CDR3 protein: CSARDPPLYEQFF. As DNA, the CDR3 is TGCAGTGCTAGAGATCCTCCCCTGTATGAGCAGTTCTTC.

In its sample, this clonotype was seen many times. The V and J genes are TRBV5-1 and TRBJ1-4; tentatively, D is TRBD1 (5 bases). The CDR3 is made up of 13 amino acids. Germline CDR1 reads SGHRS; CDR2 reads YFSETQ. V was pared by 1 base and J by 7 bases, with 8 bases between. CDR3 DNA sequence: TGCGCCAGCAGCTTGCAGGGAAGTGAAAAACTGTTTTTT. Its protein is CASSLQGSEKLFF.

The chain has TRBV10-1 and TRBJ1-3, with 8 positions matching TRBD1. From germline, CDR1 is WNHNN and CDR2 SYGVQD (reference sequence). The CDR3 totals 14 residues. Trimming removed 4 bases from V and 1 base from J; junction bases left unmatched: 0. CDR3 coding DNA: TGCGCCAGCAGTGGGACAGGGTCTGGAAACACCATATATTTT. It specifies CASSGTGSGNTIYF.

This clonotype showed up many times. V gene TRBV7-9 combines with J gene TRBJ2-5; D remains ambiguous. The V gene's germline CDR1 is SEHNR and CDR2 FQNEAQ (reference sequence). The V end lost 5 bases, the J end lost 5 bases, and 9 bases lay between the germline ends. CDR3 length: 12 residues. The CDR3 DNA reads TGTGCCAGCAGCCGAACTGATGAGACCCAGTACTTC. Protein sequence: CASSRTDETQYF.

In its sample, this clonotype was seen many times. The rearrangement uses TRBV5-1 and TRBJ2-1; 9 nucleotides align to TRBD2. The V gene's germline CDR1 is SGHRS and CDR2 YFSETQ. The length of the CDR3 is 17 residues. V was clipped by 0 bases and J by 4 bases; unmatched bases: 8. The CDR3 is CASSLGLAGESYNEQFF. The CDR3, as DNA: TGCGCCAGCAGCTTGGGGTTAGCGGGGGAGAGTTACAATGAGCAGTTCTTC.

In this sample, this clonotype turned up many times. This rearrangement joins TRBV10-3 to TRBJ1-2; D is unresolved. V was shortened by 3 bases and J by 3 bases, with 17 bases between the two germline ends. The CDR3 spans 16 residues. Germline CDR1 and CDR2: ENHRY and SYGVKD. The DNA of the CDR3 is TGTGCCATCAGTGACGGCACAGCTGACTATGACTATGGCTACACCTTC. This codes for CAISDGTADYDYGYTF.

This clonotype was seen repeatedly, ten times or more. For the CDR3, the DNA is TGTGCCAGCAGCCGAGTAGGACAGAGGCAGCATTTT. Its protein is CASSRVGQRQHF. The chain combines TRBV7-2 with TRBJ1-5, with a possible D match to TRBD1 (6 bases). CDR3 length: 12 amino acids. Trimming removed 5 bases from V and 13 bases from J, with 15 bases in between. The germline gives CDR1 SGHTA, CDR2 FQGNSA.

Notes on this clonotype: Possible read error: a much larger clone is one base away. The J gene is TRBJ1-2, the V gene TRBV20-1; D call uncertain. The CDR3 is made up of 12 amino acids. Germline CDR1 DFQATT, CDR2 SNEGSKA (reference sequence). The DNA of the CDR3 is TGCAGTGCTAGTACGGGTCAAAACGGCTCCACCTTC. Protein product: CSASTGQNGSTF.

Only one count was recorded for this clonotype. CDR3 sequence (DNA): TGTGCCAGCAGATACGGGACTAGCGAGGGAGACACAGATTACGAGCAGTACTTC. Its protein product is CASRYGTSEGDTDYEQYF. The chain combines TRBV7-9 with TRBJ2-7; 10 bases are a match to TRBD2. The V segment lost 6 bases and the J segment 4 bases; nucleotides outside the gene matches: 18. CDR3 size: 18 residues. From germline, CDR1 is SEHNR and CDR2 FQNEAQ (reference sequence).

The chain carries TRBV7-2 and TRBJ1-5; 8 bases align to TRBD1. The CDR3 is 16 residues long. J lost 2 bases, V lost 5 bases, and 8 bases had no gene match. From germline, CDR1 is SGHTA and CDR2 FQGNSA. The CDR3 coding sequence is TGTGCCAGCAGCCCACGACAGGGGATCGGCAATCAGCCCCAGCATTTT. Translating it yields CASSPRQGIGNQPQHF. The full variable domain, its missing parts supplied by reference TRBV7-2 and TRBJ1-5, is GAGVSQSPSNKVTEKGKDVELRCDPISGHTALYWYRQSLGQGLEFLIYFQGNSAPDKSGLPSDRFSAERTGGSVSTLTIQRTQQEDSAVYLCASSPRQGIGNQPQHFGDGTRLSIL.

This clonotype was seen a handful of times. A much larger clone sits a single nucleotide away, making a read error possible. The chain links TRBV11-2 to TRBJ1-2; D not resolved. Germline CDR1 SGHAT, CDR2 FQNNGV. There are 15 residues in the CDR3. The CDR3 protein is CASSLGTQPNYGCTF. The CDR3 nucleotides are TGTGCCAGCAGCTTAGGTACTCAGCCTAACTATGGCTGCACCTTC.

The rearrangement joins TRBV11-1 to TRBJ2-5; 9 bases agree with TRBD1. Per germline, CDR1 SGHAT and CDR2 FQDESV (reference sequence). The CDR3 runs to 15 residues. V was clipped by 3 bases and J by 7 bases; unmatched bases: 9. The CDR3 nucleotides read TGTGCCAGCAGCTTTTCTCTACAGGGGGCTGGGACCCAGTACTTC. It translates to CASSFSLQGAGTQYF.

This clonotype was seen ten or more times. This chain links TRBV29-1 with TRBJ1-2, with a weak D call TRBD1 (5 bases). V lost 3 bases and J 4 bases, leaving 12 bases between the germline ends. The length of the CDR3 is 13 residues. Looked up from germline, CDR1 is SQVTM and CDR2 is ANQGSEA. The CDR3 nucleotides read TGCAGCGTTGAGGGGCAGGGCGCCTATGGCTACACCTTC. Translated, it gives CSVEGQGAYGYTF.

This clonotype was detected once. This chain links TRBV5-1 with TRBJ1-3; TRBD1 agrees at 7 bases. Germline-derived CDR1 and CDR2 are SGHRS and YFSETQ. The CDR3 totals 15 residues. The J segment lost 3 bases and the V segment lost 0 bases, leaving 3 bases of the junction unmatched. CDR3 sequence reads: CASSLARGRGNTIYF. CDR3 nucleotide sequence: TGCGCCAGCAGCTTGGCGAGGGGGCGTGGAAACACCATATATTTT.

This clonotype was counted at least ten times. The J gene is TRBJ1-2, the V gene TRBV20-1; D may be TRBD1 (5 bases). Between the trimmed V and J ends, which lost 7 bases and 0 bases, there was a span of 21 bases. The germline V gene encodes CDR1 DFQATT and CDR2 SNEGSKA (reference sequence). The CDR3 is 16 amino acids. CDR3 nucleotide sequence: TGCAGTGTTAGCGACAGCCAACCTAACTCTAACTATGGCTACACCTTC. Protein product: CSVSDSQPNSNYGYTF.

The chain recombines TRBV7-3 with TRBJ2-3, with a tentative D call TRBD2 (6 bases). V lost 1 base, J lost 9 bases, and 8 bases lay in between. Germline loops: CDR1 SGHTA, CDR2 FQGTGA. The CDR3 covers 12 residues. CDR3 residues: CASSLMGGTQYF. CDR3 sequence (DNA): TGTGCCAGCAGCTTAATGGGGGGAACGCAGTATTTT.

In its sample, this clonotype was seen a few times. A much larger clone differs from this one at a single base, so this may be a read error. This rearrangement joins TRBV6-6 to TRBJ1-4; D is unclear. This CDR3 comprises 13 residues. Germline V gene data show CDR1 as MNHNY and CDR2 as SVGAGI (reference sequence). V lost 9 bases, J lost 8 bases, and 16 bases lay in between. CDR3 amino acids: CASTRGSAEKLFF. The DNA of the CDR3 is TGTGCCAGTACCCGGGGTTCGGCCGAAAAACTGTTTTTT.

In its sample, this clonotype was seen many times. The chain recombines TRBV14 with TRBJ1-2, with D perhaps matching TRBD1 (6 bases). V lost 4 bases, J lost 8 bases, and 17 bases lay in between. This CDR3 is built from 14 residues. Per germline, CDR1 SGHDN and CDR2 FVKESK. CDR3 DNA: TGTGCCAGCAGCCGAGCTACGGGGGGGGCGGGCTACACCTTC. It translates to CASSRATGGAGYTF.